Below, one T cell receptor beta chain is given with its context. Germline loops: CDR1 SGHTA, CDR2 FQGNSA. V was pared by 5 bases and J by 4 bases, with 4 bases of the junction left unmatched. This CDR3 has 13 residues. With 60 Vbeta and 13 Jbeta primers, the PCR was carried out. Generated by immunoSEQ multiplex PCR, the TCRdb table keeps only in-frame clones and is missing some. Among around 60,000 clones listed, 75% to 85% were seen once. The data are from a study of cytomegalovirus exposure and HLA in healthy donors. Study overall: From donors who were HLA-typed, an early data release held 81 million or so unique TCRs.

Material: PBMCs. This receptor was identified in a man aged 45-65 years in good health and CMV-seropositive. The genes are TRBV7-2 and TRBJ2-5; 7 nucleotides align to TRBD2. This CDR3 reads CASSPSGGETQYF. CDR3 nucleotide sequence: TGTGCCAGCAGCCCGTCGGGGGGAGAGACCCAGTACTTC.